This T cell receptor beta chain was retrieved from a study of blood T cell repertoires in COVID-19. Overall study context: Acute-phase and convalescent COVID-19 samples originated in the United States, Italy and Spain. T cells, B-cell-depleted T cells, or PBMCs supplied cDNA or gDNA.

The CDR3 is 13 amino acids. CDR1 MGHRA and CDR2 YSYEKL come from the germline V gene. V gave up 1 base and J gave up 4 bases, with 7 bases separating them. In the original processing: Cell counts per sample came from amplifying reference gene primers. TCRdb's table, derived via immunoSEQ multiplex PCR, lists solely in-frame clones and lacks some. V and J calls and clone size come straight from that table; D and trimming were deduced from the DNA. This repertoire shows tens of thousands of clones, approximately 86% found once; its top ten account for 7.4%. The sample comprised peripheral blood. The V and J genes are TRBV4-1 and TRBJ1-1; D gene ambiguous. The TCR sequence derives from a human donor with active COVID-19. The donor label of this sample is uncertain. Here the CDR3 reads CASSQGTPTEAFF. In nucleotides, the CDR3 is TGCGCCAGCAGCCAAGGGACTCCCACTGAAGCTTTCTTT.